The 24 T cell receptor beta chains reported below all come from one sample, sequenced in a study of identical twins. MiXCR was run by TCRdb on the 5' RACE reads, yielding one entry per CDR3 protein. The sample has about 720,000 distinct CDR3 sequences, over 15% seen once. This sample was shared with a second study, whose subject was T cells expressing NK-cell markers.

Sequenced material: PBMCs. These receptors were obtained from a woman aged 18 to 35 in good health.

This clonotype has a handful of counts. V and J are TRBV15 and TRBJ2-1, with D perhaps matching TRBD1 (5 bases). CDR1 is LNHNV and CDR2 is YYDKDF in the germline V gene (reference sequence). Trimming took 3 bases from V and 3 from J, leaving 12 bases between them. This CDR3 spans 15 amino acids. CDR3 protein: CATSSAPQGYNEQFF. CDR3 coding DNA: TGTGCCACCAGCAGCGCACCTCAGGGCTACAATGAGCAGTTCTTC.

The chain has TRBV12-3 or TRBV12-4 and TRBJ1-1; D is possibly TRBD1 (6 bases). The CDR3 extends over 15 amino acids. V was pared by 6 bases and J by 0 bases, with 14 bases between. The CDR3 region is CASRPQGTLNTEAFF. The CDR3 nucleotides read TGTGCCAGCAGGCCGCAGGGGACCCTGAACACTGAAGCTTTCTTT.

The gene calls are TRBV5-1 and TRBJ2-7; 8 nucleotides match TRBD1. The germline V gene encodes CDR1 SGHRS and CDR2 YFSETQ. CDR3 size: 14 residues. V lost 5 bases to trimming and J lost 5 bases; unmatched junction nucleotides: 9. Written as DNA, the CDR3 is TGCGCCAGCAGTCCAGGGGGCGCTTGGGACGAGCAGTACTTC. This codes for CASSPGGAWDEQYF. The full variable domain, in which reference TRBV5-1 and TRBJ2-7 provide the parts outside the CDR3, is KAGVTQTPRYLIKTRGQQVTLSCSPISGHRSVSWYQQTPGQGLQFLFEYFSETQRNKGNFPGRFSGRQFSNSRSEMNVSTLELGDSALYLCASSPGGAWDEQYFGPGTRLTVT.

There are a few counts of this clonotype. The genes are TRBV5-5 and TRBJ1-4; no definite D call. The CDR3 is 12 amino acids. Germline-derived CDR1 and CDR2 are SGHKS and YYEKEE (reference sequence). V shed 5 bases and J shed 8 bases, with 10 bases lying between them. The CDR3 here is CASRGSREKLFF. The CDR3 DNA reads TGTGCCAGCAGAGGCAGCAGGGAAAAACTGTTTTTT.

The chain employs TRBV5-3 and TRBJ2-5; a weak D match, TRBD2 (6 bases). Being an ORF, TRBV5-3 has a function that is uncertain. The CDR3 sequence is 13 residues long. Trimming took 9 bases from V and 4 from J, leaving 16 bases between them. The CDR3 reads CAIGPGVLETQYF. As DNA, the CDR3 is TGTGCCATCGGCCCGGGGGTCCTAGAGACCCAGTACTTC.

This clonotype was recorded a few times. V usage is TRBV7-9 and J usage is TRBJ2-7; D unresolved. The germline V and J ends were trimmed by 3 bases and 5 bases, with 14 bases remaining between them. The CDR3 runs to 14 residues. Germline CDR1 reads SEHNR; CDR2 reads FQNEAQ (reference sequence). CDR3 amino acids: CASSFSTVSHEQYF. CDR3 DNA sequence: TGTGCCAGCAGCTTTTCCACGGTGAGCCACGAGCAGTACTTC.

In this sample, this clonotype turned up many times. J is TRBJ2-1 and V is TRBV12-3 or TRBV12-4; TRBD2 matches 11 bases. V dropped 4 bases and J dropped 7; count of bases not matched to a gene: 3. CDR3 length: 14 amino acids. The CDR3 protein is CASSSRLAGNEQFF. In DNA, the CDR3 is TGTGCCAGCAGTTCTCGACTAGCGGGGAATGAGCAGTTCTTC.

This clonotype was counted ten times or more. The gene calls are TRBV6-1 and TRBJ2-1; 11 bases fit TRBD2. The V segment lost 6 bases and the J segment 8 bases; nucleotides outside the gene matches: 9. CDR3 length: 15 residues. The germline CDR1 and CDR2 sequences are MNHNS and SASEGT. The CDR3 loop reads CASRPGLAGFYEQFF. The CDR3 region has the DNA TGTGCCAGCAGGCCTGGACTAGCGGGCTTCTATGAGCAGTTCTTC.

The sample holds a few counts of this clonotype. The chain recombines TRBV6-1 with TRBJ2-3; the D gene is possibly TRBD1 (6 bases). This CDR3 contains 13 residues. V was trimmed by 6 bases and J by 0 bases, leaving 7 bases between them. The germline gives CDR1 MNHNS, CDR2 SASEGT. CDR3 sequence reads: CASRDSSTDTQYF. CDR3 coding DNA: TGTGCCAGCAGGGACAGTAGCACAGATACGCAGTATTTT.

The table lists this clonotype with a few counts. This chain connects TRBV5-1 to TRBJ2-3; weak D call: TRBD2 (5 bases). Per the germline V gene, CDR1 is SGHRS and CDR2 is YFSETQ. The V and J ends lost 4 bases and 6 bases respectively, with 15 bases between them. CDR3 length: 14 residues. Here the CDR3 reads CASSLSGGWDTQYF. The CDR3 DNA follows: TGCGCCAGCAGCCTAAGCGGCGGTTGGGATACGCAGTATTTT.

Here the CDR3 reads CASSSSGTGWRQPQHF. CDR3 sequence (DNA): TGTGCCAGCAGCTCTTCCGGGACAGGGTGGAGGCAGCCCCAGCATTTT. This sequence joins TRBV7-2 and TRBJ1-5, with 9 nucleotides matching TRBD1. J was trimmed by 7 bases and V by 4 bases; bases with no gene match: 11. The CDR3 sequence is 16 residues long. CDR1 is SGHTA, CDR2 FQGNSA, per germline.

The rearrangement links TRBV20-1 to TRBJ2-1; 9 bases map to TRBD2. V shed 2 bases, J shed 3 bases, and the junction held 5 bases outside the gene matches. CDR3 size: 15 residues. Germline assignment: CDR1 DFQATT and CDR2 SNEGSKA (reference sequence). This CDR3 reads CSARPTSGNYNEQFF. The CDR3 nucleotides are TGCAGTGCTAGACCGACTAGCGGAAACTACAATGAGCAGTTCTTC.

This clonotype was seen only once. The chain employs TRBV27 and TRBJ1-2; the D gene is possibly TRBD1 (5 bases). This CDR3 contains 13 residues. The V end was cut by 2 bases, the J end by 7 bases, with 11 bases between. From germline, CDR1 is MNHEY and CDR2 SMNVEV (reference sequence). Written as DNA, the CDR3 is TGTGCCAGCAGTTTAAAAGGGGTTCTTGGCTACACCTTC. Translated, it gives CASSLKGVLGYTF.

The chain uses TRBV20-1 and TRBJ1-2, with D uncertain. Trimming pared 3 bases from V and 0 bases from J, leaving 17 bases between. CDR1 DFQATT and CDR2 SNEGSKA come from the germline V gene (reference sequence). The CDR3 is 16 amino acids. The CDR3 DNA is TGCAGTGCTAGTCCCCTTCGGGCAGAATCTAACTATGGCTACACCTTC. It encodes CSASPLRAESNYGYTF.

This rearrangement joins TRBV7-9 to TRBJ2-1, with D possibly being TRBD1 (6 bases). The germline V gene encodes CDR1 SEHNR and CDR2 FQNEAQ (reference sequence). V was trimmed by 4 bases and J by 8 bases, leaving 15 bases between them. The length of the CDR3 is 14 residues. The CDR3: CASSSIRSGDEQFF. The CDR3 nucleotides are TGTGCCAGCAGCTCGATTCGATCAGGGGATGAGCAGTTCTTC.

This clonotype came up a few times. The chain is built from TRBV7-2 and TRBJ1-2; D might be TRBD1 (5 bases). CDR1 SGHTA and CDR2 FQGNSA come from the germline V gene. CDR3 length: 15 amino acids. Trimming took 1 base from V and 2 from J, leaving 11 bases between them. The chain's CDR3 is CASSLVVSGNYGYTF. CDR3 sequence (DNA): TGTGCCAGCAGCTTAGTCGTCTCAGGGAACTATGGCTACACCTTC.

This clonotype appeared a few times. The CDR3 sequence is CASSLARGGPSYEQYF. The CDR3 nucleotides read TGTGCCAGCAGCTTAGCGCGAGGGGGCCCCTCCTACGAGCAGTACTTC. This chain links TRBV7-9 with TRBJ2-7; 7 nucleotides match TRBD1. The J segment lost 0 bases and the V segment lost 0 bases, leaving 5 bases of the junction unmatched. This CDR3 is built from 16 residues. Germline loops: CDR1 SEHNR, CDR2 FQNEAQ (reference sequence). The variable domain in full, with the rest retrieved from reference TRBV7-9 and TRBJ2-7, is DTGVSQNPRHKITKRGQNVTFRCDPISEHNRLYWYRQTLGQGPEFLTYFQNEAQLEKSRLLSDRFSAERPKGSFSTLEIQRTEQGDSAMYLCASSLARGGPSYEQYFGPGTRLTVT.

This clonotype has only a few counts. The gene calls are TRBV20-1 and TRBJ2-3; D unresolved. Looked up from germline, CDR1 is DFQATT and CDR2 is SNEGSKA (reference sequence). The CDR3 totals 16 residues. V gave up 1 base and J gave up 0 bases, with 14 bases separating them. The CDR3 DNA is TGCAGTGCTAGAGCCGTGTTTGGCGAAAGCACAGATACGCAGTATTTT. It is translated as CSARAVFGESTDTQYF.

The chain has TRBV18 and TRBJ2-2, with D perhaps given as TRBD1 or TRBD2 (5 bases each). Germline V lookup: CDR1 KGHSH, CDR2 LQKENI. V was shortened by 2 bases and J by 3 bases, with 13 bases between the two germline ends. The length of the CDR3 is 16 residues. The CDR3 loop is CASSPIGDGYTGELFF. For the CDR3, the DNA is TGTGCCAGCTCACCAATCGGGGACGGCTACACCGGGGAGCTGTTTTTT.

This chain links TRBV5-1 with TRBJ2-1; D gene uncertain. This CDR3 is 13 amino acids long. Germline-derived CDR1 and CDR2 are SGHRS and YFSETQ. The germline V and J ends were trimmed by 6 bases and 2 bases, with 9 bases remaining between them. Here the CDR3 reads CASTLETYNEQFF. The CDR3 DNA reads TGCGCCAGCACCCTAGAGACCTACAATGAGCAGTTCTTC.

This clonotype showed up just a few times. V usage is TRBV20-1 and J usage is TRBJ2-1, with 9 bases matching TRBD1. Germline CDR1 DFQATT, CDR2 SNEGSKA (reference sequence). The CDR3 covers 15 residues. V was clipped by 0 bases and J by 5 bases; unmatched bases: 5. The CDR3 sequence is CSARDRDRVHNEQFF. DNA of the CDR3: TGCAGTGCTAGAGACCGGGACAGGGTCCACAATGAGCAGTTCTTC.

This chain links TRBV20-1 with TRBJ2-7; D not certain. The CDR3 spans 11 residues. Trimming shortened V by 3 bases and J by 5 bases, and 8 bases separated the two germline ends. CDR1 DFQATT and CDR2 SNEGSKA come from the germline V gene (reference sequence). CDR3 sequence reads: CSASPFDEQYF. The CDR3 DNA follows: TGCAGTGCTAGCCCCTTTGACGAGCAGTACTTC.

The chain combines TRBV10-3 with TRBJ2-1; 11 bases line up with TRBD2. CDR1 and CDR2 from the germline V gene are ENHRY and SYGVKD. This CDR3 is built from 17 residues. Germline trimming cut 2 bases from V and 5 bases from J; bases unmatched to any gene: 8. As DNA, the CDR3 is TGTGCCATCAGTGAGCCCCGACTAGCGGGATACGACAATGAGCAGTTCTTC. It is translated as CAISEPRLAGYDNEQFF.

The sample holds many counts of this clonotype. The rearrangement uses TRBV6-5 and TRBJ2-1; D tentatively reads TRBD1 or TRBD2 (5 bases each). The CDR3 is made up of 18 amino acids. V dropped 2 bases and J dropped 7 bases, with 24 bases sitting between them. Germline-derived CDR1 and CDR2 are MNHEY and SVGAGI. DNA for the CDR3: TGTGCCAGCAGTTACGGACACCGGGGCGGGCGTTTCGCTAATGAGCAGTTCTTC. This translates into CASSYGHRGGRFANEQFF.